The 22 T cell receptor beta chains in this list originate from one sample, sequenced in a study of blood T cell repertoires in COVID-19 (dated by TCRdb to the early 2020s). Libraries were constructed by the immunoSEQ multiplex PCR assay. TCRdb's version of the immuneACCESS table is confined to in-frame rearrangements and falls short of the full clone set. An unresolved V gene accounts for under half of the shortfall where checked; the remainder is of unknown origin. For this sample the table gives roughly 80,000 clones, of which around 82% were detected only once. 20% to 25% of the sample is in the top ten clones. Specimen: peripheral blood. These receptors originate from a human donor in a cohort sampled during active COVID-19.

This chain links TRBV6-1 with TRBJ1-5, with D unclear. V lost 1 base, J lost 5 bases, and 15 bases lay in between. Germline V gives CDR1 MNHNS, CDR2 SASEGT. CDR3 size: 16 residues. In DNA, the CDR3 is TGTGCCAGCAGTGAAGGGGGTTGGGAGTCTTATCAGCCCCAGCATTTT. It translates to CASSEGGWESYQPQHF.

This chain uses TRBV7-2 with TRBJ2-2; 10 positions match TRBD2. The J segment lost 0 bases and the V segment lost 5 bases, leaving 3 bases of the junction unmatched. Germline loops: CDR1 SGHTA, CDR2 FQGNSA. The CDR3 extends over 16 amino acids. DNA of the CDR3: TGTGCCAGCAGCCCTAGCGGGAGAACGAACACCGGGGAGCTGTTTTTT. It specifies CASSPSGRTNTGELFF.

This clone was seen a few times. The rearrangement uses TRBV10-3 and TRBJ2-1; possible D gene TRBD1, 6 bases. The CDR3 has 14 amino acids. Germline-derived CDR1 and CDR2 are ENHRY and SYGVKD. The V end lost 0 bases, the J end lost 9 bases, and 12 bases lay between the germline ends. This chain's CDR3 is CAISESRQVPEQFF. In DNA form, the CDR3 reads TGTGCCATCAGTGAGTCGAGACAGGTTCCTGAGCAGTTCTTC.

This chain links TRBV28 with TRBJ1-2, with D unclear. CDR1 is MDHEN, CDR2 SYDVKM, per germline. V was cut by 3 bases and J by 4 bases, with 15 bases left in between. The CDR3 has 15 residues. The CDR3 DNA is TGTGCCAGCAGTTTGGGTCAGGATAATATCTATGGCTACACCTTC. This sequence encodes CASSLGQDNIYGYTF.

The chain combines TRBV29-1 with TRBJ2-1; TRBD1 matches at 10 bases. This CDR3 region has 14 residues. With 6 bases clipped from V and 9 bases from J, the junction kept 11 bases outside the gene matches. Per the germline V gene, CDR1 is SQVTM and CDR2 is ANQGSEA. The CDR3 nucleotides are TGCAGCGTAGAGACAGGGGGCAGTTTTAGTGAGCAGTTCTTC. The encoded protein is CSVETGGSFSEQFF.

This clone was detected only a few times. The rearrangement links TRBV30 to TRBJ2-3; TRBD2 agrees at 10 bases. CDR1 is GTSNPN and CDR2 is SVGIG in the germline V gene (reference sequence). This CDR3 contains 16 residues. V trimming: 1 base; J trimming: 7 bases; junction bases outside the gene matches: 11. The CDR3 sequence: CAWSGPSGGAGYTQYF. Written as DNA, the CDR3 is TGTGCCTGGAGTGGCCCGAGCGGGGGGGCCGGGTATACGCAGTATTTT. Looking up the rest from reference TRBV30 and TRBJ2-3 gives the full variable domain: SQTIHQWPATLVQPVGSPLSLECTVEGTSNPNLYWYRQAAGRGLQLLFYSVGIGQISSEVPQNLSASRPQDRQFILSSKKLLLSDSGFYLCAWSGPSGGAGYTQYFGPGTRLTVL.

The chain employs TRBV3-1 (or the pseudogene TRBV3-2) and TRBJ1-2, with D perhaps matching TRBD1 (6 bases). V lost 2 bases and J lost 3, with 16 bases in between. CDR3 size: 16 residues. CDR1 is LGHDT and CDR2 is YNNKEL in the germline V gene (reference sequence). This chain's CDR3 is CASSQLDRLLDYGYTF. The DNA of the CDR3 is TGTGCCAGCAGCCAACTCGACAGGCTTCTGGACTATGGCTACACCTTC.

V gene TRBV2 combines with J gene TRBJ2-7; D is possibly TRBD1 (5 bases). Germline loops: CDR1 SNHLY, CDR2 FYNNEI. The CDR3 totals 11 residues. Trimming pared 10 bases from V and 4 bases from J, leaving 11 bases between. Here the CDR3 DNA reads TGTGCCACCTCGAAGGGGTACGAGCAGTACTTC. It codes for CATSKGYEQYF. The full variable domain, its missing parts supplied by reference TRBV2 and TRBJ2-7, is EPEVTQTPSHQVTQMGQEVILRCVPISNHLYFYWYRQILGQKVEFLVSFYNNEISEKSEIFDDQFSVERPDGSNFTLKIRSTKLEDSAMYFCATSKGYEQYFGPGTRLTVT.

The rearrangement uses TRBV2 and TRBJ2-7; 9 positions match TRBD1. V shed 5 bases and J 13 bases; nucleotides not matched to a gene: 9. This CDR3 spans 12 amino acids. The V gene's germline CDR1 is SNHLY and CDR2 FYNNEI. For the CDR3, the DNA is TGTGCCAGCAGTTTACAGGGGGCGTTTGGATACTTC. This translates into CASSLQGAFGYF. Filled out from reference TRBV2 and TRBJ2-7, the complete variable domain reads EPEVTQTPSHQVTQMGQEVILRCVPISNHLYFYWYRQILGQKVEFLVSFYNNEISEKSEIFDDQFSVERPDGSNFTLKIRSTKLEDSAMYFCASSLQGAFGYFGPGTRLTVT.

This chain connects TRBV5-1 to TRBJ1-5, with TRBD1 identical over 7 bases. Germline trimming cut 4 bases from V and 2 bases from J; bases unmatched to any gene: 3. This CDR3 is built from 14 residues. Germline CDR1 SGHRS, CDR2 YFSETQ. Here the CDR3 DNA reads TGCGCCAGCAGCCGGGGGACAGGCAATCAGCCCCAGCATTTT. Its translation is CASSRGTGNQPQHF.

J is TRBJ1-5 and V is TRBV2; maybe TRBD1 (6 bases). The CDR3 is 15 residues long. Germline lookup yields CDR1 SNHLY and CDR2 FYNNEI. V lost 6 bases and J 7 bases, leaving 19 bases between the germline ends. In nucleotides, the CDR3 is TGTGCCAGCAGCGTCCTAAGGACAGCGAACCAGCCCCAGCATTTT. This codes for CASSVLRTANQPQHF.

The chain uses TRBV27 and TRBJ2-2, with D uncertain. In germline, CDR1 is MNHEY, CDR2 SMNVEV (reference sequence). Trimming took off 2 bases at V and 2 bases at J, with 9 bases between the two ends. The CDR3 consists of 15 residues. The CDR3 is CASSLRRSNTGELFF. The CDR3 region has the DNA TGTGCCAGCAGTTTACGGCGGAGTAACACCGGGGAGCTGTTTTTT.

V is TRBV11-3 and J is TRBJ2-6; D may be TRBD1 (5 bases). Per the germline V gene, CDR1 is SGHNT and CDR2 is YENEEA. V dropped 0 bases and J dropped 0 bases, with 15 bases sitting between them. The CDR3 length is 19 residues. For the CDR3, the DNA is TGTGCCAGCAGCTTAGATCCCGCCAGGGCCTACTCTGGGGCCAACGTCCTGACTTTC. As protein: CASSLDPARAYSGANVLTF.

The rearrangement joins TRBV7-8 to TRBJ2-7; 8 nucleotides line up with TRBD1. Germline V gene lookup returns CDR1 SGHVS and CDR2 FQNEAQ. This CDR3 is 16 amino acids long. V shed 1 base and J 1 base; nucleotides not matched to a gene: 6. CDR3 in DNA: TGTGCCAGCAGCTTAGGGGGCACAGGGGGATCCTACGAGCAGTACTTC. Translating gives CASSLGGTGGSYEQYF.

The chain couples TRBV9 to TRBJ2-2; possibly TRBD1 for D (5 bases). V lost 2 bases, J lost 3 bases, and 8 bases lay in between. The CDR3 runs to 14 residues. CDR1 SGDLS and CDR2 YYNGEE come from the germline V gene. The CDR3: CASSVDSYTGELFF. The CDR3, as DNA: TGTGCCAGCAGCGTCGACAGCTACACCGGGGAGCTGTTTTTT.

The V and J genes are TRBV2 and TRBJ1-6, with D possibly being TRBD1 (6 bases). This CDR3 is built from 14 residues. V lost 2 bases to trimming and J lost 8 bases, with 10 bases between them. The germline V gene has CDR1 SNHLY and CDR2 FYNNEI. The chain's CDR3 is CASSELRGDSPLHF. CDR3 in DNA: TGTGCCAGCAGTGAACTCAGGGGAGATTCACCCCTCCACTTT.

The chain uses TRBV21-1 and TRBJ2-3; no check of the table's D call, TRBD2, against the DNA was made. TRBV21-1 is a pseudogene. This CDR3 is built from 19 residues. Here the CDR3 DNA reads TGTGCCAGCAGCAAATCCCCACCCGGGACTAGCGGGGTTACAGATACGCAGTATTTT. Translation: CASSKSPPGTSGVTDTQYF.

The chain uses TRBV6-5 and TRBJ1-1; 8 nucleotides agree with TRBD1. This CDR3 spans 14 amino acids. The V gene's germline CDR1 is MNHEY and CDR2 SVGAGI. V was pared by 3 bases and J by 5 bases, with 5 bases of the junction left unmatched. CDR3 loop: CASSYRQGKTEAFF. CDR3 DNA: TGTGCCAGCAGTTATCGACAGGGGAAGACTGAAGCTTTCTTT.

The chain uses TRBV15 and TRBJ2-7, with 7 bases matching TRBD1. In germline, CDR1 is LNHNV, CDR2 YYDKDF (reference sequence). The CDR3 extends over 14 amino acids. Unmatched junction bases numbered 5, after V lost 1 base and J lost 5 bases. CDR3 sequence: CATSRVVGGHEQYF. CDR3 DNA: TGTGCCACCAGCAGAGTGGTAGGGGGCCACGAGCAGTACTTC.

In this sample, this clone turned up a few times. V and J are TRBV5-1 and TRBJ1-2; possibly TRBD1 for D (6 bases). CDR3 size: 13 residues. V lost 6 bases to trimming and J lost 6 bases, with 15 bases between them. Germline V gene data show CDR1 as SGHRS and CDR2 as YFSETQ. The CDR3 loop is CASNWAGADGYTF. The CDR3 nucleotides read TGCGCCAGCAACTGGGCGGGGGCGGATGGCTACACCTTC.

The V and J genes are TRBV19 and TRBJ2-7, with a tentative D call TRBD1 (7 bases). Deletions cut 6 bases from V and 0 bases from J, with 15 bases between. Per germline, CDR1 LNHDA and CDR2 SQIVND (reference sequence). The CDR3 has 15 residues. The CDR3 nucleotides read TGTGCCAGTAGGCTCCACAGGGGAGGCTCCTACGAGCAGTACTTC. Residues: CASRLHRGGSYEQYF.

The chain carries TRBV28 and TRBJ2-1; TRBD2 aligns across 8 bases. This CDR3 is built from 14 residues. Germline V gene data show CDR1 as MDHEN and CDR2 as SYDVKM. After removal of 5 bases from V and 5 bases from J, the junction contained 5 bases not matched to a gene. CDR3 DNA: TGTGCCAGCAGTAAAATAGCGGGGAACAATGAGCAGTTCTTC. Its translation: CASSKIAGNNEQFF. The full variable domain, completed using reference TRBV28 and TRBJ2-1, is DVKVTQSSRYLVKRTGEKVFLECVQDMDHENMFWYRQDPGLGLRLIYFSYDVKMKEKGDIPEGYSVSREKKERFSLILESASTNQTSMYLCASSKIAGNNEQFFGPGTRLTVL.